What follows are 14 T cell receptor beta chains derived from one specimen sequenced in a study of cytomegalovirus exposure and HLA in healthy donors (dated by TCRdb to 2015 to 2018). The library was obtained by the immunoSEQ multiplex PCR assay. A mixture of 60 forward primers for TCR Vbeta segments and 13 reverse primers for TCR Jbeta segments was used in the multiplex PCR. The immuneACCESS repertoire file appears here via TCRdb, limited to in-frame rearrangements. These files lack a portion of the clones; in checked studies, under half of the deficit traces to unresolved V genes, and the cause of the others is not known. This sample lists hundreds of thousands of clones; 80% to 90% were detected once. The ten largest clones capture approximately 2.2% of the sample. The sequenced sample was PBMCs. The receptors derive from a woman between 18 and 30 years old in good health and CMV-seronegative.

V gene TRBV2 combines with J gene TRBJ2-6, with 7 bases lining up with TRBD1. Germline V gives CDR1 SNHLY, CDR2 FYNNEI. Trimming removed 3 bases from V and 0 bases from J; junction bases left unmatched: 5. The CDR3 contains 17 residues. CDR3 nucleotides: TGTGCCAGCAGTGACGGACAGGCCTTCTCTGGGGCCAACGTCCTGACTTTC. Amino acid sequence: CASSDGQAFSGANVLTF.

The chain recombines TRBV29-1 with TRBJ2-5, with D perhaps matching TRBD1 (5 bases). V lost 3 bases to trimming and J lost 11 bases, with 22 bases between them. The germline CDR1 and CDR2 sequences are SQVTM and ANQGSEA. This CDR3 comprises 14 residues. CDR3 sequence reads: CSVEIHMGMTVQYF. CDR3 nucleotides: TGCAGCGTTGAGATTCATATGGGGATGACAGTACAGTACTTC.

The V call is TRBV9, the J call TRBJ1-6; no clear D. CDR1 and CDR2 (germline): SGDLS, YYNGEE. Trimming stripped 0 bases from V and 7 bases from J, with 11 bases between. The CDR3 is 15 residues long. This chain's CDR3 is CASSVDPGSNSPLHF. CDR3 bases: TGTGCCAGCAGCGTAGACCCGGGTTCCAATTCACCCCTCCACTTT.

CDR3 sequence reads: CASSYRGSGNTIYF. CDR3 bases: TGTGCCAGCAGTTACAGGGGTTCTGGAAACACCATATATTTT. The chain carries TRBV6-5 and TRBJ1-3; perhaps TRBD1 as D (5 bases). The germline V gene encodes CDR1 MNHEY and CDR2 SVGAGI. Trimming shortened V by 2 bases and J by 1 base, and 6 bases separated the two germline ends. The CDR3 has 14 residues.

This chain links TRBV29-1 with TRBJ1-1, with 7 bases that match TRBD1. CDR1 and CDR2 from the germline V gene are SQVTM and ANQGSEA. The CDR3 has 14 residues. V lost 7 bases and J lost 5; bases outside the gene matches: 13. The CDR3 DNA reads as TGCAGCGCCGAGGGGGCCGGGCGCTGGACTGAAGCTTTCTTT. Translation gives CSAEGAGRWTEAFF.

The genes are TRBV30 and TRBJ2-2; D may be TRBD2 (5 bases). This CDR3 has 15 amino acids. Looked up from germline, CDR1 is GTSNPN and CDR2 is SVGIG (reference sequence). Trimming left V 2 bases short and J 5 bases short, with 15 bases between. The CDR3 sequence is CAWSIYVGGTGELFF. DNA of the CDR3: TGTGCCTGGAGTATTTACGTGGGCGGGACCGGGGAGCTGTTTTTT.

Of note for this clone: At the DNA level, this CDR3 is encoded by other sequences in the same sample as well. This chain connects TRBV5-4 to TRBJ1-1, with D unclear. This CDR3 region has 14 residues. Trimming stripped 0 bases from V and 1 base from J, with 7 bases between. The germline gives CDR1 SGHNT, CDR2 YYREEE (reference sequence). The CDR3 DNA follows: TGTGCCAGCAGCTTGGCGGGTACGAACACTGAAGCTTTCTTT. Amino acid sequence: CASSLAGTNTEAFF.

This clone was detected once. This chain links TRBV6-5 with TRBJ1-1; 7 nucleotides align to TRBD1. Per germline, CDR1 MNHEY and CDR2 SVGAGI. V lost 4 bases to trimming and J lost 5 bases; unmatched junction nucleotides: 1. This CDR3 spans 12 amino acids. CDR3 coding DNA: TGTGCCAGCAGTTCGACAGGGACTGAAGCTTTCTTT. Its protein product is CASSSTGTEAFF.

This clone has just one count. CDR3 loop: CASSALTGGLYEQYF. The CDR3 coding sequence is TGTGCCAGCAGTGCCTTAACGGGGGGACTCTACGAGCAGTACTTC. This chain uses TRBV7-9 with TRBJ2-7; 7 nucleotides line up with TRBD2. Germline CDR1 reads SEHNR; CDR2 reads FQNEAQ (reference sequence). This CDR3 has 15 amino acids. V shed 6 bases, J shed 3 bases, and the junction held 11 bases outside the gene matches.

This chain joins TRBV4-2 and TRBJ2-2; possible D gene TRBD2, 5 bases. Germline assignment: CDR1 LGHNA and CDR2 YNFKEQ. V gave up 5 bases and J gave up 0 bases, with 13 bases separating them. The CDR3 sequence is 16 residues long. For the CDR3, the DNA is TGTGCCAGCAGCGATCACGGAGGCGCGAACACCGGGGAGCTGTTTTTT. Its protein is CASSDHGGANTGELFF.

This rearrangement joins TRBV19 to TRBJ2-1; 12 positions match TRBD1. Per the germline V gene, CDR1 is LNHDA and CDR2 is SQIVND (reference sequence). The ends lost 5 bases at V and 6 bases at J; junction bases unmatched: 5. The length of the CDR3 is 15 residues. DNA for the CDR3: TGTGCCAGTAGTTTATGGGACAGGGGGCGCAATGAGCAGTTCTTC. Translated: CASSLWDRGRNEQFF.

The CDR3 region has the DNA TGTGCCAGCAGCTTAGGCACTAGCGGGGCCCACAATGAGCAGTTCTTC. Translated: CASSLGTSGAHNEQFF. This chain uses TRBV11-3 with TRBJ2-1, with 10 bases that match TRBD2. Germline CDR1 SGHNT, CDR2 YENEEA. Trimming took 1 base from V and 5 from J; bases not matched to a gene: 5. This CDR3 contains 16 residues.

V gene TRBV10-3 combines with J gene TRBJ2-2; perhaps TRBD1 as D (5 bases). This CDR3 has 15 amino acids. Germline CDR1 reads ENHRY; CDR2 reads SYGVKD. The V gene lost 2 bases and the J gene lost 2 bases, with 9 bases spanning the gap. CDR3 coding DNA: TGTGCCATCAGTGAGGGACAACTTAACACCGGGGAGCTGTTTTTT. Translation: CAISEGQLNTGELFF.

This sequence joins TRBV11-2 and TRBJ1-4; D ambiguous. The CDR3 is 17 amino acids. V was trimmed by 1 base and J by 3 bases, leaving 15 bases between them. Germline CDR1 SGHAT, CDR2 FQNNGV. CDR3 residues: CASSLGGLALPNEKLFF. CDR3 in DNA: TGTGCCAGCAGCTTAGGAGGCTTAGCTTTGCCTAATGAAAAACTGTTTTTT. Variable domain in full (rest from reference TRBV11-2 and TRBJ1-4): EAGVAQSPRYKIIEKRQSVAFWCNPISGHATLYWYQQILGQGPKLLIQFQNNGVVDDSQLPKDRFSAERLKGVDSTLKIQPAKLEDSAVYLCASSLGGLALPNEKLFFGSGTQLSVL.